The 23 T cell receptor beta chains below all came from one sample that was sequenced in a study of T cell changes during pregnancy in multiple sclerosis (dated by TCRdb to between 2017 and 2020). The library came from the immunoSEQ multiplex PCR assay. TCRdb holds this immuneACCESS table with in-frame rearrangements only. Some clones are missing; in checked studies, unresolved V genes explain under half, and the rest has no known cause. The sample table holds tens of thousands of clones, of which 85% to 95% were seen once. In total, the top ten clones hold about 0.45% of the sample. The material was CD4+ T cells from peripheral blood mononuclear cells, obtained in the second trimester of pregnancy. The source is a female donor with multiple sclerosis, enrolled in a pregnancy study.

V gene TRBV28 combines with J gene TRBJ2-7; 7 bases line up with TRBD1. Looked up from germline, CDR1 is MDHEN and CDR2 is SYDVKM. The V gene end was trimmed by 6 bases and the J gene end by 2 bases; junction bases not matched to a gene: 10. The CDR3 sequence is 15 residues long. For the CDR3, the DNA is TGTGCCAGCAGCTCTCGACCGGGACAGCCCTACGAGCAGTACTTC. It translates to CASSSRPGQPYEQYF.

The CDR3 DNA reads TGTGCCACCAGCAGAGGCAGGGCGCCGAACACTGAAGCTTTCTTT. It encodes CATSRGRAPNTEAFF. This chain joins TRBV15 and TRBJ1-1; D is possibly TRBD1 (5 bases). CDR1 and CDR2 (germline): LNHNV, YYDKDF (reference sequence). This CDR3 has 15 amino acids. Trimming removed 1 base at V and 1 base at J, with 10 bases between.

This clone was seen once. The chain links TRBV28 to TRBJ2-7; 9 nucleotides align to TRBD2. CDR3 length: 15 amino acids. Germline V gives CDR1 MDHEN, CDR2 SYDVKM. Germline trimming cut 5 bases from V and 6 bases from J; bases unmatched to any gene: 11. The CDR3 region is CASSPPSGINSEQYF. The CDR3 nucleotides read TGTGCCAGCAGTCCTCCTAGCGGGATAAACTCCGAGCAGTACTTC.

CDR3 protein: CASRLSGGAKNIQYF. The DNA of the CDR3 is TGTGCCAGTAGGCTGTCAGGGGGGGCCAAAAACATTCAGTACTTC. The chain carries TRBV19 and TRBJ2-4; D might be TRBD1 (7 bases). CDR1 and CDR2 (germline): LNHDA, SQIVND (reference sequence). Deletions cut 6 bases from V and 1 base from J, with 13 bases between. The length of the CDR3 is 15 residues. Supplemented by reference TRBV19 and TRBJ2-4, the full variable domain reads DGGITQSPKYLFRKEGQNVTLSCEQNLNHDAMYWYRQDPGQGLRLIYYSQIVNDFQKGDIAEGYSVSREKKESFPLTVTSAQKNPTAFYLCASRLSGGAKNIQYFGAGTRLSVL.

The chain has TRBV2 and TRBJ1-3, with 8 bases identical to TRBD1. There are 15 residues in the CDR3. The germline V gene has CDR1 SNHLY and CDR2 FYNNEI. With V trimmed by 2 bases and J by 3 bases, 3 bases remained unmatched. CDR3 DNA: TGTGCCAGCAGTGAATCGACAGGGGTTGGAAACACCATATATTTT. It specifies CASSESTGVGNTIYF.

The count of this clone is one. V gene TRBV9 combines with J gene TRBJ2-7; 13 bases align to TRBD2. Germline values: CDR1 SGDLS, CDR2 YYNGEE. Trimming took 3 bases from V and 3 from J; bases not matched to a gene: 9. The CDR3 runs 17 residues. This CDR3 reads CASSGPTSGRSHYEQYF. The CDR3 region has the DNA TGTGCCAGCAGCGGACCGACTAGCGGGAGGTCGCACTACGAGCAGTACTTC. Variable domain in full (rest from reference TRBV9 and TRBJ2-7): DSGVTQTPKHLITATGQRVTLRCSPRSGDLSVYWYQQSLDQGLQFLIQYYNGEERAKGNILERFSAQQFPDLHSELNLSSLELGDSALYFCASSGPTSGRSHYEQYFGPGTRLTVT.

At least ten counts were recorded for this clone. The chain recombines TRBV29-1 with TRBJ2-7, with 9 bases matching TRBD2. Germline lookup yields CDR1 SQVTM and CDR2 ANQGSEA. V shed 5 bases, J shed 3 bases, and the junction held 11 bases outside the gene matches. The length of the CDR3 is 15 residues. CDR3 sequence (DNA): TGCAGCGTTTTCGTCCGGGGCGGGAGGGACTACGAGCAGTACTTC. The encoded protein is CSVFVRGGRDYEQYF.

On this clone: One end of the junction fails to match germline, which may point to a read error. The V call is TRBV28, the J call TRBJ1-1; tentatively, D is TRBD1 (6 bases). Per the germline V gene, CDR1 is MDHEN and CDR2 is SYDVKM. The CDR3 is 16 residues long. The CDR3 bases are TGTGCCAGCAGTCGAGGCTCAGACAGGTGGAACCCTGAAGCTTTCTTT. The encoded protein is CASSRGSDRWNPEAFF.

V gene TRBV28 combines with J gene TRBJ2-3; TRBD2 aligns across 11 bases. Per germline, CDR1 MDHEN and CDR2 SYDVKM. The trim removed 3 bases at V and 2 bases at J, leaving 1 base unmatched. This CDR3 spans 15 amino acids. Here the CDR3 reads CASSLTSGNTDTQYF. In DNA, the CDR3 is TGTGCCAGCAGTTTGACTAGCGGGAACACAGATACGCAGTATTTT.

V is TRBV19 and J is TRBJ2-3; TRBD2 matches at 12 bases. Germline V gene data show CDR1 as LNHDA and CDR2 as SQIVND (reference sequence). Germline trimming cut 6 bases from V and 3 bases from J; bases unmatched to any gene: 4. The CDR3 runs 15 residues. The CDR3 region has the DNA TGTGCCAGTAGAGGGACTAGCGGGTTTACAGATACGCAGTATTTT. Protein product: CASRGTSGFTDTQYF.

The chain couples TRBV5-1 to TRBJ2-1, with 11 positions matching TRBD2. Germline CDR1 SGHRS, CDR2 YFSETQ. V dropped 0 bases and J dropped 8; count of bases not matched to a gene: 7. This CDR3 has 16 residues. In nucleotides, the CDR3 is TGCGCCAGCAGCTTGGGTTCTAGCGGGGGGATCGATGAGCAGTTCTTC. Its translation: CASSLGSSGGIDEQFF.

The J gene is TRBJ2-1, the V gene TRBV7-2; TRBD2 agrees at 14 bases. The germline gives CDR1 SGHTA, CDR2 FQGNSA. The CDR3 is made up of 17 amino acids. With V trimmed by 2 bases and J by 6 bases, 6 bases remained unmatched. CDR3 loop: CASSLIRGTSGSNEQFF. Here the CDR3 DNA reads TGTGCCAGCAGCTTAATAAGGGGGACTAGCGGGAGCAATGAGCAGTTCTTC.

This clone showed up just once. The J gene is TRBJ1-2, the V gene TRBV6-4, with D perhaps matching TRBD1 (6 bases). Germline V CDR1 and CDR2: MRHNA, SNTAGT. This CDR3 is built from 15 residues. Between the trimmed V and J ends, which lost 2 bases and 2 bases, there was a span of 12 bases. The CDR3 protein is CASSDRAGVNYGYTF. As DNA, the CDR3 is TGTGCCAGCAGTGACCGGGCAGGGGTGAACTATGGCTACACCTTC.

V and J are TRBV11-3 and TRBJ2-5, with 8 bases matching TRBD2. The CDR3 loop spans 17 amino acids. In germline, CDR1 is SGHNT, CDR2 YENEEA. Trimming took 1 base from V and 5 from J; bases not matched to a gene: 12. The CDR3 nucleotides are TGTGCCAGCAGCTTAGGGTCCAGGACTAGCTTTGGGGAGACCCAGTACTTC. It translates to CASSLGSRTSFGETQYF.

V and J are TRBV7-9 and TRBJ1-6; 9 positions match TRBD1. Unmatched junction bases numbered 18, after V lost 4 bases and J lost 14 bases. Germline-derived CDR1 and CDR2 are SEHNR and FQNEAQ (reference sequence). CDR3 length equals 17 residues. CDR3 region: CASSSFSGDRAKGSLHF. CDR3 sequence (DNA): TGTGCCAGCAGCTCGTTTTCCGGGGACAGGGCGAAGGGGTCCCTCCACTTT.

The V gene is TRBV29-1, the J gene TRBJ1-4; no clear D gene. The CDR3 consists of 14 residues. Germline lookup yields CDR1 SQVTM and CDR2 ANQGSEA. The V end lost 4 bases, the J end lost 7 bases, and 16 bases lay between the germline ends. The CDR3 spells CSVADEFRSEKLFF. The CDR3 coding sequence is TGCAGCGTTGCTGACGAGTTCAGGTCTGAAAAACTGTTTTTT.

The J gene is TRBJ1-2, the V gene TRBV15; the match to TRBD1 covers 8 bases. The ends lost 0 bases at V and 4 bases at J; junction bases unmatched: 4. This CDR3 comprises 15 residues. Germline V gene lookup returns CDR1 LNHNV and CDR2 YYDKDF (reference sequence). CDR3 coding DNA: TGTGCCACCAGCAGAGATAGGGACAGGCCCTATGGCTACACCTTC. Translated, it gives CATSRDRDRPYGYTF.

The V call is TRBV11-2, the J call TRBJ1-2; a weak D match, TRBD1 (6 bases). The CDR3 covers 15 residues. Germline CDR1 reads SGHAT; CDR2 reads FQNNGV. The germline V and J ends were trimmed by 4 bases and 5 bases, with 17 bases remaining between them. The DNA for the CDR3 is TGTGCCAGCAGCTCCCGGGAGGGGGGCGCTTATGGCTACACCTTC. This encodes CASSSREGGAYGYTF.

The V call is TRBV5-6, the J call TRBJ2-3; D gene ambiguous. Germline CDR1 reads SGHDT; CDR2 reads YYEEEE. V lost 1 base and J 0 bases, leaving 18 bases between the germline ends. The CDR3 spans 18 residues. CDR3 region: CASSLSPRFSRSTDTQYF. The CDR3 region has the DNA TGTGCCAGCAGCTTGAGCCCCCGATTTAGCCGCAGCACAGATACGCAGTATTTT.

The V call is TRBV7-9, the J call TRBJ1-2, with 7 bases aligning to TRBD1. With 4 bases clipped from V and 0 bases from J, the junction kept 5 bases outside the gene matches. Germline V CDR1 and CDR2: SEHNR, FQNEAQ (reference sequence). The CDR3 has 15 residues. The CDR3 loop reads CASSSSGTANYGYTF. The CDR3 coding sequence is TGTGCCAGCAGCTCTTCCGGGACAGCTAACTATGGCTACACCTTC.

J is TRBJ2-7 and V is TRBV5-1, with D perhaps matching TRBD2 (5 bases). Germline lookup yields CDR1 SGHRS and CDR2 YFSETQ. Trimming took 4 bases from V and 0 from J, leaving 11 bases between them. This CDR3 comprises 14 residues. The CDR3 region is CASSLGRDSYEQYF. The DNA for the CDR3 is TGCGCCAGCAGCCTAGGACGGGACTCCTACGAGCAGTACTTC.

In DNA form, the CDR3 reads TGTGCCAGCAGCTTAGATATTGCCGGGGAGCTGTTTTTT. Translation gives CASSLDIAGELFF. The genes are TRBV7-7 and TRBJ2-2; D remains unclear. The CDR3 is 13 amino acids. V gave up 1 base and J gave up 6 bases, with 6 bases separating them. CDR1 and CDR2 from the germline V gene are SSHAT and FNYEAQ (reference sequence). The full variable domain, its missing parts supplied by reference TRBV7-7 and TRBJ2-2, is GAGVSQSPRYKVTKRGQDVTLRCDPISSHATLYWYQQALGQGPEFLTYFNYEAQPDKSGLPSDRFSAERPEGSISTLTIQRTEQRDSAMYRCASSLDIAGELFFGEGSRLTVL.

The V call is TRBV28, the J call TRBJ2-5; TRBD1 matches at 8 bases. The CDR3 length is 15 residues. Germline CDR1 is MDHEN and CDR2 is SYDVKM. Losses at the gene ends were 6 bases for V and 2 bases for J; bases not matched to a gene: 8. The CDR3 sequence: CASSLSGGPQETQYF. The CDR3 nucleotides are TGTGCCAGCAGCCTCTCAGGGGGCCCTCAAGAGACCCAGTACTTC.